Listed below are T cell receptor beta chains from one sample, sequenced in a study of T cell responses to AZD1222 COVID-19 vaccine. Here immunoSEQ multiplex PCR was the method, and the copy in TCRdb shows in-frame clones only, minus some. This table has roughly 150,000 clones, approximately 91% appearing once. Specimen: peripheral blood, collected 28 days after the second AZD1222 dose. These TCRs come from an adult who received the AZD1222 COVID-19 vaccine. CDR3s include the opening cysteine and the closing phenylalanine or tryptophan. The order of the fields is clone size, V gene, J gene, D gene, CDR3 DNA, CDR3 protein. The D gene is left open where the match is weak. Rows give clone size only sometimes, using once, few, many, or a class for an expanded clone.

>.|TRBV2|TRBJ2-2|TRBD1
TGTGCCAGCACCGCGACAGGGAGAACCGGGGAGCTGTTTTTT
CASTATGRTGELFF
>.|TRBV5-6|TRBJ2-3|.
TGTGCCAGCAGCCTGGCAGGGGCCACAGATACGCAGTATTTT
CASSLAGATDTQYF
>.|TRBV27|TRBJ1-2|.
TGTGCCAGCAAGGGGGGCGGCTACGAGGGGTATGGCTACACCTTC
CASKGGGYEGYGYTF
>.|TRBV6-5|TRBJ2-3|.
TGTGCCAGCAGCCCGGGGACTCGCAGCACAGATACGCAGTATTTT
CASSPGTRSTDTQYF
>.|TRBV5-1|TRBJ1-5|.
TGCGCCAGCAGCTTCGGTAACAGTGACCAGCCCCAGCATTTT
CASSFGNSDQPQHF
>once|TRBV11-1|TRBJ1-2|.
TGTGCCAGCAGCTTACTGTCAGAAAATGGCTACACCTTC
CASSLLSENGYTF
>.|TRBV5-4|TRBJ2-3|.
TGTGCCAGCAGCCCCAGGGGTCCGGGGGCCCGCACAGATACGCAGTATTTT
CASSPRGPGARTDTQYF
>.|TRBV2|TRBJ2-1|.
TGTGCCAGACGAAGTACCGGGACAAGCTACAATGAGCAGTTCTTC
CARRSTGTSYNEQFF
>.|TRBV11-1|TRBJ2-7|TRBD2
TGTGCCAGCACCCGCGGGGGGACGAGGCAGTACTTC
CASTRGGTRQYF
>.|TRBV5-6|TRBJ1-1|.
TGTGCCAGCAGCTGGGGACAATTGAACACTGAAGCTTTCTTT
CASSWGQLNTEAFF
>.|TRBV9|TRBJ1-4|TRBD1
TGTGCCAGCAGTCGACAGGGGGCGCCTAGTGAAAAACTGTTTTTT
CASSRQGAPSEKLFF
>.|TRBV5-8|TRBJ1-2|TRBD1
TGTGCCAGCAGCCCCCGGGACAGGGGGCGTCGCTATGGCTACACCTTC
CASSPRDRGRRYGYTF
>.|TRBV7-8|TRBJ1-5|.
TGTGCCAGCAGCCACCTAGCACCCCGGAGCAATCAGCCCCAGCATTTT
CASSHLAPRSNQPQHF
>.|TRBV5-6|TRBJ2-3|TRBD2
TGTGCCAGCAGCTTGCCTAGCGGACGCACAGATACGCAGTATTTT
CASSLPSGRTDTQYF
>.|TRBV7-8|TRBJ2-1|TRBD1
TGTGCCAGCAGGGGGGGACAGGGTTTTAATGAGCAGTTCTTC
CASRGGQGFNEQFF
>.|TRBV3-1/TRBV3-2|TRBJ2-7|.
TGTGCCAGCAGCCAACCTATCGGGACATCCTTCTACGAGCAGTACTTC
CASSQPIGTSFYEQYF
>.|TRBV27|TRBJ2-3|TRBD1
TGTGCCAGCGGAAAGGACAGGGACCGCACAGATACGCAGTATTTT
CASGKDRDRTDTQYF
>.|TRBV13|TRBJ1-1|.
TGTGCCAGCAGCCCAGACAGGACTGAAGCTTTCTTT
CASSPDRTEAFF
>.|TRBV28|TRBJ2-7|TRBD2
TGTGCCAGCAGTTTGAAGCCTAGCGGGAATTTGGGGTACGAGCAGTACTTC
CASSLKPSGNLGYEQYF
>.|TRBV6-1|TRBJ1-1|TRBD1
TGTGCCAGCAGTCAGGGGGCCAGTTTCACTGAAGCTTTCTTT
CASSQGASFTEAFF
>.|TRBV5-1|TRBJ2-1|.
TGCGCCAGCAGCCCCGGAGCGTCCCCTCGGGGGTTGAACAATGAGCAGTTCTTC
CASSPGASPRGLNNEQFF
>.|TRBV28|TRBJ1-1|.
TGTGCCAGCAGGGAGATTATTGACACTGAAGCTTTCTTT
CASREIIDTEAFF
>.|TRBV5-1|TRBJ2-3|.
TGCGCCAGCAGCTTGGAACTACTTTTAGATACGCAGTATTTT
CASSLELLLDTQYF
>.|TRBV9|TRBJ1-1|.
TGTGCCAGCAGCGTAGCAGGGGACACTGAAGCTTTCTTT
CASSVAGDTEAFF
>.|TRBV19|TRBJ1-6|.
TGTGCCAGTAGTACATCACGGCTTAATAATTCACCCCTCCACTTT
CASSTSRLNNSPLHF
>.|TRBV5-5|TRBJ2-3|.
TGTGCCAGCAGCTTGAGGGTGGTCCCAGATACGCAGTATTTT
CASSLRVVPDTQYF
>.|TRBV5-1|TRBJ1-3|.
TGCGCCAGCAGCCCCGGGGCCTCTGGAAACACCATATATTTT
CASSPGASGNTIYF
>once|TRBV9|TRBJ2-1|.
TGTGCCAGCAGCGTAGCCCCAGGCAATGAGCAGTTCTTC
CASSVAPGNEQFF
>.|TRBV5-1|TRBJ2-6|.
TGCGCCAGCAGCTTGGGGGAAAGACTCTCTGGGGCCAACGTCCTGACTTTC
CASSLGERLSGANVLTF
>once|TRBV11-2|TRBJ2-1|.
TGTGCCAGCAGCTTAGTTGCCAGCGCCCTGTTGAATGAGCAGTTCTTC
CASSLVASALLNEQFF
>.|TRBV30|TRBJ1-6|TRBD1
TGTGCCTGGGGACAGGGTTGGAATTCACCCCTCCACTTT
CAWGQGWNSPLHF
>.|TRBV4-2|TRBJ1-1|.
TGTGCCAGCAGCCATAAGGGTGAAGCTTTCTTT
CASSHKGEAFF
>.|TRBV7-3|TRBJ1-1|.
TGTGCCAGCGCTCCCGGGGTTGGCACTGAAGCTTTCTTT
CASAPGVGTEAFF
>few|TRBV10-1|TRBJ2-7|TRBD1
TGCGCCAGCAGCCTCGGACAGGGGGACTACGAGCAGTACTTC
CASSLGQGDYEQYF
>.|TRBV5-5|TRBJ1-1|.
TGTGCCAGCAGCTTTATTGGAGGCACTGAAGCTTTCTTT
CASSFIGGTEAFF
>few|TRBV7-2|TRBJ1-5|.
TGTGCCAGCAGCTTATTCCAGGGGCGCGATCAGCCCCAGCATTTT
CASSLFQGRDQPQHF
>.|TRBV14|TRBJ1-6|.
TGTGCCAGCAGCCGGGGGGGGTATAATTCACCCCTCCACTTT
CASSRGGYNSPLHF
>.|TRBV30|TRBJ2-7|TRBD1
TGTGCCTGGAGCGGGACAGATGACTACGAGCAGTACTTC
CAWSGTDDYEQYF
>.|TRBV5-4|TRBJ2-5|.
TGTGCCAGCACCTGGGTGGGTAGCCAAGAGACCCAGTACTTC
CASTWVGSQETQYF
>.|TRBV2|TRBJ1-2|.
TGTGCCAGCAGTCTACAACCGGGAGACTATGGCTACACCTTC
CASSLQPGDYGYTF
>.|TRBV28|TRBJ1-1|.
TGTGCCAGCAGGACGGACGTCGAAGCTTTCTTT
CASRTDVEAFF
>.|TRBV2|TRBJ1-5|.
TGTGCCAGCAGTCGTGGACAGAGCAGTTTGGCCCAGCATTTT
CASSRGQSSLAQHF
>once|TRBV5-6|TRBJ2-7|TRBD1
TGTGCCAGCAGCTTGTTAGGGACAGGGCCCTTTGGCTACGAGCAGTACTTC
CASSLLGTGPFGYEQYF
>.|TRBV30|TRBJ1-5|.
TGTGCCTGGTCCTTAATCGGAAGCAATCAGCCCCAGCATTTT
CAWSLIGSNQPQHF
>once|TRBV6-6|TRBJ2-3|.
TGTGCCAGCAGAGGCGTCCGCACAGATACGCAGTATTTT
CASRGVRTDTQYF
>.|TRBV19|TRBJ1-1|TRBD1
TGTGCCAGTAGTCCGAGGACAGGGGGGGGGTTCTTCTTT
CASSPRTGGGFFF
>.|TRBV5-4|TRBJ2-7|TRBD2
TGTGCCAGCAGCTTAGGACTAGCGGGGACCTACGAGCAGTACTTC
CASSLGLAGTYEQYF
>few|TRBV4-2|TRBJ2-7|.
TGTGCCAGCAGCCAAGCGGAGGGTACCTACGAGCAGTACTTC
CASSQAEGTYEQYF
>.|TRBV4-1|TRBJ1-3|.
TGCGCCAGCAGCCAAGAGAGGCTGCGGGACTCTGGAAACACCATATATTTT
CASSQERLRDSGNTIYF
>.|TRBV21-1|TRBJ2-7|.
TGTGCCAGCAGCAGCAGGTGGGGACTAGCGGGAATGTCGAGGCCCTACGAGCAGTACTTC
CASSSRWGLAGMSRPYEQYF
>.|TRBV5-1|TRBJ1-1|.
TGCGCCAGCAGCTTGGAGGCGCAGGGCCCTGAAGCTTTCTTT
CASSLEAQGPEAFF
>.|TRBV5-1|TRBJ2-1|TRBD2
TGCGCCAGCAGCTTGGATAGCGGGGTGTTTGGGTATGAGCAGTTCTTC
CASSLDSGVFGYEQFF
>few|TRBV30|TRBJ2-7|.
TGTGCCTGGAGTGTCCGGGTCCACGAGCAGTACTTC
CAWSVRVHEQYF
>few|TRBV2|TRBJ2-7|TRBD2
TGTGCCAGCATCGGACTAGCGGGAGAAGGGGTGCAGTACTTC
CASIGLAGEGVQYF
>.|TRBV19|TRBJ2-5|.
TGTGCCAGTAGTAGTGGGTGGGGGACCCAAGAGACCCAGTACTTC
CASSSGWGTQETQYF
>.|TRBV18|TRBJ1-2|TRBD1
TGTGCCAGCTCACCCCTCCGACAGGGCCCTGTTTCTAACTATGGCTACACCTTC
CASSPLRQGPVSNYGYTF
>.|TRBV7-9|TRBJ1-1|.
TGTGCCAGCAGGTCCGTTGGGTCACCGCTGAACACTGAAGCTTTCTTT
CASRSVGSPLNTEAFF
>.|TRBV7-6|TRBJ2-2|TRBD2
TGTGCCAGCAGCCAAACGGGCCTAGCGGGCACCGGGGAGCTGTTTTTT
CASSQTGLAGTGELFF
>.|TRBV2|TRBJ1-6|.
TGTGCCAGCAGTGAAGCACAGGGCAGGTTCTCACCCCTCCACTTT
CASSEAQGRFSPLHF